The 4 T cell receptor beta chains presented below share a single source sample, sequenced in a study of blood T cell repertoires in COVID-19. Profiled with immunoSEQ multiplex PCR; TCRdb holds only in-frame clones, not every one. The sample contains 200,000 to 250,000 clones, more than 80% of which appear only once. Sequences were obtained from peripheral blood. Receptors were obtained from an elderly woman with COVID-19, enrolled during active disease.

The chain joins TRBV28 to TRBJ2-3; 9 bases fit TRBD1. The V gene's germline CDR1 is MDHEN and CDR2 SYDVKM. V lost 11 bases to trimming and J lost 3 bases; unmatched junction nucleotides: 6. This CDR3 contains 13 residues. The CDR3 loop reads CALRGQGTDTQYF. In DNA, the CDR3 is TGTGCCTTAAGGGGACAGGGAACAGATACGCAGTATTTT.

This rearrangement joins TRBV4-1 to TRBJ1-3, with a tentative D call TRBD1 (5 bases). V was shortened by 4 bases and J by 9 bases, with 25 bases between the two germline ends. This CDR3 is 17 amino acids long. Germline loops: CDR1 MGHRA, CDR2 YSYEKL. The CDR3 bases are TGCGCCAGCAGCCGTTCGGAATCCAGGGATGTAAGTGGCACCATATATTTT. It codes for CASSRSESRDVSGTIYF.

The gene calls are TRBV15 and TRBJ2-1; the match to TRBD2 covers 10 bases. The J segment lost 4 bases and the V segment lost 5 bases, leaving 5 bases of the junction unmatched. Germline-derived CDR1 and CDR2 are LNHNV and YYDKDF (reference sequence). The CDR3 is 15 residues long. The CDR3 protein is CATSVTSGAYNEQFF. Here the CDR3 DNA reads TGTGCCACCAGCGTTACTAGCGGGGCTTACAATGAGCAGTTCTTC.

The chain employs TRBV3-1 (or the pseudogene TRBV3-2) and TRBJ2-1; 9 bases are shared with TRBD1. The CDR3 sequence is 14 residues long. V lost 6 bases, J lost 8 bases, and 8 bases stayed unmatched. Per germline, CDR1 LGHDT and CDR2 YNNKEL (reference sequence). As DNA, the CDR3 is TGTGCCAGCAGACGGGACAGGGTTGGTGATGAGCAGTTCTTC. Translating gives CASRRDRVGDEQFF.